Listed here is a single T cell receptor (beta chain). These data are taken from a study of cytomegalovirus exposure and HLA in healthy donors. Study as a whole: Early released data had tens of millions of unique TCRs, all coming from HLA-typed donors.

13 Jbeta primers and 60 Vbeta primers were used for the PCR. Libraries were prepared by immunoSEQ multiplex PCR; TCRdb keeps only in-frame clonotypes and omits some of them. This table has 200,000 or so clones, 82% appearing once. The germline V gene has CDR1 SGHDT and CDR2 YYEEEE. With 3 bases removed from V and 0 bases from J, the gap between germline ends came to 18 bases. The CDR3 contains 17 residues. The material sequenced was PBMCs. The source of this sequence is a boy aged 2 to 10 in good health and CMV-seronegative. V and J are TRBV5-6 and TRBJ2-5; D might be TRBD2 (6 bases). CDR3 nucleotide sequence: TGTGCCAGCAGCTCGCCAAAGATGGGGGGTTACCAAGAGACCCAGTACTTC. It is translated as CASSSPKMGGYQETQYF. Using reference TRBV5-6 and TRBJ2-5 for the parts outside the CDR3, the full variable domain is DAGVTQSPTHLIKTRGQQVTLRCSPKSGHDTVSWYQQALGQGPQFIFQYYEEEERQRGNFPDRFSGHQFPNYSSELNVNALLLGDSALYLCASSSPKMGGYQETQYFGPGTRLLVL.